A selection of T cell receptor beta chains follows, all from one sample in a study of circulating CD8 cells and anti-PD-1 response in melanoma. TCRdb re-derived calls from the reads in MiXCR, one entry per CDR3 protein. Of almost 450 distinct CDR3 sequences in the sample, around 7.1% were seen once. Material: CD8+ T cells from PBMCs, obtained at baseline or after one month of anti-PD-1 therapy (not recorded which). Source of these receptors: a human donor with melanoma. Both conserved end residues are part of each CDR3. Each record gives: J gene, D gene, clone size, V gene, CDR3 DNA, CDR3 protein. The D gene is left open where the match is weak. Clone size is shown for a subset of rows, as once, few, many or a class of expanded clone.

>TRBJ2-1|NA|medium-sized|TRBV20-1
TGCAGTGCTAGAGAGCGGGGACACAATGAGCAGTTCTTC
CSARERGHNEQFF
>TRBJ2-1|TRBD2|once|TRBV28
TGTGCCAGCATCCCTACGCTAGCGGAGCCTGGCAATGAGCAGTTCTTC
CASIPTLAEPGNEQFF
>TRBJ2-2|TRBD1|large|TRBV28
TGTGCCAGCAGTTCCAGGGACAGGGTTGGCGGGGAGCTGTTTTTT
CASSSRDRVGGELFF
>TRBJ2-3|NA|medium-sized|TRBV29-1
TGCAGCGTTGAGCAGGGTGTAACAGATACGCAGTATTTT
CSVEQGVTDTQYF
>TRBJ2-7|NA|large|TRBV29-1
TGCAGCGTCGGCCTTTCTATCGAGCAGTACTTC
CSVGLSIEQYF
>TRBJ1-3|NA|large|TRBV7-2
TGTGCCAGCAGCTCTTCAGGGGACTCTGGAAACACCATATATTTT
CASSSSGDSGNTIYF
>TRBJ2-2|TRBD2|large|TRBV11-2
TGTGCCAGCAGCGATCGGCGGGGGAGCGGGACCGGGGAGCTGTTTTTT
CASSDRRGSGTGELFF
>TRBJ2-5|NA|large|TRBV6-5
TGTGCCAGCAGTTACCACCCGGCGGAGACCCAGTACTTC
CASSYHPAETQYF
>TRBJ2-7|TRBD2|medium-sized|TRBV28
TGTGCCAGCAGTCGGGGGGAGGTCTACGAGCAGTACTTC
CASSRGEVYEQYF
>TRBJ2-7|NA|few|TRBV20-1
TGCAGTGCTAGAGACTACTACAGCTCCTACGAGCAGTACTTC
CSARDYYSSYEQYF
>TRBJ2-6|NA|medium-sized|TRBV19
TGTGCCAGTAGTATAGCGGCCCGATCTGGGGCCAACGTCCTGACTTTC
CASSIAARSGANVLTF
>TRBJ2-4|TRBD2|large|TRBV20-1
TGCAGTGCTAGGACTAGCGGGGCCCCAGCGATGGGGAGGAACATTCAGTACTTC
CSARTSGAPAMGRNIQYF
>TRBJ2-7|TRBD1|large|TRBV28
TGTGCCACCGCGACAGGGGGCTACGAGCAGTACTTC
CATATGGYEQYF
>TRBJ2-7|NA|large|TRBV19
TGTGCCAGTAGTGTTAGCGGAACCACCTACGAGCAGTACTTC
CASSVSGTTYEQYF
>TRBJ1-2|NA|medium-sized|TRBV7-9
TGTGCCAGCAGTCGAGGGATGGGCATTGGCTATGGCTACACCTTC
CASSRGMGIGYGYTF
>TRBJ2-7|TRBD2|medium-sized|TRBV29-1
TGCAGCGTTGCTAGCGGGAGGACTACTCCTTACGAGCAGTACTTC
CSVASGRTTPYEQYF
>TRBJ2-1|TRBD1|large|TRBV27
TGTGCCAGCAGTATTAACAGGGGGGACAATGAGCAGTTCTTC
CASSINRGDNEQFF
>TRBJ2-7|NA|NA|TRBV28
TGTGCCGGCAGCTTACCCCCTGTTGAGCACCCCTACGAGCAGTACTTC
CAGSLPPVEHPYEQYF
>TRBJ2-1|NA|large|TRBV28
TGTGCCAGCAGTTTATGGGGGGAGCAGTTCTTC
CASSLWGEQFF
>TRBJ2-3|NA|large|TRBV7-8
TGTGCCAGCAGCTTAGTTCGTCCTACAGATACGCAGTATTTT
CASSLVRPTDTQYF
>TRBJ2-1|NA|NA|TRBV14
TGTGCCAGCAGCCTGCTGGATAAGAAAATAGCCTATGAGCAGTTCTTC
CASSLLDKKIAYEQFF
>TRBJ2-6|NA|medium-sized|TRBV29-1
TGCAGCGTTCCACAGGGACCTGGGGCCAACGTCCTGACTTTC
CSVPQGPGANVLTF
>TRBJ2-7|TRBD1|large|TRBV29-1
TGCAGCGTACGGACAGGGGGTGGACACGAGCAGTACTTC
CSVRTGGGHEQYF